Below, 14 T cell receptor beta chains from the same sample are listed, as sequenced in a study of blood T cells in healthy people across ages. A second 7 to 11 cycle PCR used barcoded and J-beta primers. Via MiXCR, TCRdb re-called the 5' RACE reads, giving one row per CDR3 protein. The sample has 1.8 million or so distinct CDR3 sequences; around 40% are singletons. Input material: blood. The receptor source for this set is a human donor in good health.

The chain joins TRBV3-1 to TRBJ2-3; 10 nucleotides align to TRBD2. This CDR3 comprises 16 residues. V lost 2 bases, J lost 3 bases, and 5 bases stayed unmatched. CDR1 is LGHDT, CDR2 YNNKEL, per germline (reference sequence). CDR3 region: CASSQTSGGETDTQYF. CDR3 bases: TGTGCCAGCAGCCAAACAAGCGGGGGGGAAACAGATACGCAGTATTTT.

The V call is TRBV5-6, the J call TRBJ2-7, with 7 bases aligning to TRBD1. Germline V gives CDR1 SGHDT, CDR2 YYEEEE. The V segment lost 1 base and the J segment 6 bases; nucleotides outside the gene matches: 4. The CDR3 is 13 residues long. CDR3 loop: CASSLPSGGEQYF. CDR3 DNA: TGTGCCAGCAGCTTGCCCTCAGGGGGCGAGCAGTACTTC.

The V call is TRBV2, the J call TRBJ1-6; D remains unclear. This CDR3 contains 14 residues. Germline CDR1 SNHLY, CDR2 FYNNEI. V shed 3 bases and J shed 4 bases, with 7 bases lying between them. CDR3 in DNA: TGTGCCAGCAGTGATTTGCAGTATAATTCACCCCTCCACTTT. Protein: CASSDLQYNSPLHF.

V is TRBV7-2 and J is TRBJ2-5; 9 bases are shared with TRBD1. CDR3 size: 13 residues. Germline V lookup: CDR1 SGHTA, CDR2 FQGNSA. V shed 10 bases, J shed 7 bases, and the junction held 10 bases outside the gene matches. The CDR3 region is CAIKQGAQGTQYF. In DNA, the CDR3 is TGTGCCATCAAACAGGGGGCGCAGGGGACCCAGTACTTC.

On this clonotype itself: A read error may produce the germline difference seen at one junction end. This chain connects TRBV5-1 to TRBJ2-1, with 9 bases lining up with TRBD2. The CDR3 has 16 amino acids. CDR1 is SGHRS and CDR2 is YFSETQ in the germline V gene. The CDR3 DNA reads as TGCGCCAGCAGCGAGGGCGGCGGGGGGGCAATCTATGAGCAGTCCTTC. This gives the protein CASSEGGGGAIYEQSF.

This sequence joins TRBV12-5 and TRBJ2-4, with 7 bases that match TRBD1. V dropped 5 bases and J dropped 13; count of bases not matched to a gene: 17. Germline CDR1 reads LGHNT; CDR2 reads FRNRAP. The CDR3 runs 15 residues. The CDR3 region is CASGPSTGSYNEQYF. As DNA, the CDR3 is TGTGCTAGTGGTCCCTCGACAGGGTCCTACAATGAGCAGTACTTC.

This clonotype was detected a few times. The chain has TRBV20-1 and TRBJ2-7, with D perhaps TRBD2 (6 bases). V lost 3 bases to trimming and J lost 0 bases, with 9 bases between them. The CDR3 consists of 13 residues. CDR1 is DFQATT and CDR2 is SNEGSKA in the germline V gene (reference sequence). In DNA, the CDR3 is TGCAGTGCTAGCCCCGGGGGCTCCTACGAGCAGTACTTC. This sequence encodes CSASPGGSYEQYF.

This chain links TRBV18 with TRBJ2-7, with TRBD2 matching over 9 bases. CDR1 and CDR2 from the germline V gene are KGHSH and LQKENI. V trimming: 6 bases; J trimming: 3 bases; junction bases outside the gene matches: 6. CDR3 length equals 14 residues. CDR3 residues: CASSPSGDLYEQYF. DNA for the CDR3: TGTGCCAGCTCGCCTAGCGGGGACCTCTACGAGCAGTACTTC. Based on the CDR3 plus reference TRBV18 and TRBJ2-7, the full variable domain is NAGVMQNPRHLVRRRGQEARLRCSPMKGHSHVYWYRQLPEEGLKFMVYLQKENIIDESGMPKERFSAEFPKEGPSILRIQQVVRGDSAAYFCASSPSGDLYEQYFGPGTRLTVT.

This clonotype was counted at least ten times. V usage is TRBV20-1 and J usage is TRBJ2-7, with a weak D call TRBD2 (5 bases). The CDR3 length is 14 residues. V was pared by 5 bases and J by 5 bases, with 19 bases between. The germline gives CDR1 DFQATT, CDR2 SNEGSKA (reference sequence). The CDR3 DNA reads TGCAGTGCTGGAGGTTATAGCAGGCGGAACGAGCAGTACTTC. It codes for CSAGGYSRRNEQYF.

The genes are TRBV7-9 and TRBJ1-2; D not certain. The CDR3 length is 13 residues. Trimming took off 6 bases at V and 7 bases at J, with 15 bases between the two ends. Germline values: CDR1 SEHNR, CDR2 FQNEAQ (reference sequence). CDR3 sequence: CASSFSQESGYTF. For the CDR3, the DNA is TGTGCCAGCAGTTTTTCCCAGGAGAGTGGCTACACCTTC.

The gene calls are TRBV20-1 and TRBJ2-1, with a possible D match to TRBD2 (5 bases). CDR1 is DFQATT and CDR2 is SNEGSKA in the germline V gene (reference sequence). The CDR3 loop spans 14 amino acids. Trimming left V 4 bases short and J 1 base short, with 11 bases between. DNA for the CDR3: TGCAGTGCTATCATAGGAGGATCCTACAATGAGCAGTTCTTC. Residues: CSAIIGGSYNEQFF.

Ten or more counts support this clonotype. The V call is TRBV29-1, the J call TRBJ2-3, with 8 bases fitting TRBD1. Germline CDR1 reads SQVTM; CDR2 reads ANQGSEA. V was clipped by 4 bases and J by 2 bases; unmatched bases: 5. The CDR3 contains 14 residues. The chain's CDR3 is CSVAQGAVTDTQYF. In DNA form, the CDR3 reads TGCAGCGTTGCCCAGGGGGCGGTCACAGATACGCAGTATTTT.

The chain carries TRBV6-1 and TRBJ2-4; 7 nucleotides match TRBD2. The J call is doubtful: the DNA matches TRBJ2-7 better. Germline CDR1 MNHNS, CDR2 SASEGT. CDR3 length equals 16 residues. CDR3 DNA: TGTGCCAGCAGTGAACGGGGGGTAAGCGGGTCCTACGAGCAGTACTTC. Encoded protein: CASSERGVSGSYEQYF.

The gene calls are TRBV25-1 and TRBJ1-1, with 8 bases fitting TRBD1. Unmatched junction bases numbered 7, after V lost 0 bases and J lost 7 bases. CDR1 is MGHDK, CDR2 SYGVNS, per germline. There are 15 residues in the CDR3. The CDR3 protein is CASSEYLTGDGEAFF. The CDR3 nucleotides read TGTGCCAGCAGTGAATACCTGACAGGGGATGGTGAAGCTTTCTTT.